The 25 T cell receptor beta chains listed next were all sequenced from one sample in a study of post-analysis software for immune sequencing data. Whole-study findings and limits: The study found TRBV5-6, TRBV5-1 and TRBV20-1 among 5 or 6 TRBV segments more frequent in patients than controls.

The antigens of these receptors remain unknown. Unique molecular identifiers were carried by the TCR beta cDNA libraries. TCRdb ran MiXCR on the PCR reads and lists one entry per CDR3 protein. The data hold about 430,000 distinct CDR3 sequences, with less than 40% observed a single time. The sequenced sample consisted of blood. These receptors were taken from a girl aged 2-10 years with multiple sclerosis.

Regarding this clonotype: One end of the junction is discordant with germline, which a read error may explain. The genes are TRBV28 and TRBJ1-6; no firm D call. Germline CDR1 is MDHEN and CDR2 is SYDVKM. The CDR3 contains 14 residues. The CDR3 is CASSRVSGNSPLHF. CDR3 in DNA: TGTGCCAGCAGCCGGGTCTCGGGAAATTCGCCCCTCCACTTT.

The chain employs TRBV6-5 and TRBJ2-5; 11 nucleotides match TRBD2. Germline trimming cut 2 bases from V and 2 bases from J; bases unmatched to any gene: 10. The germline CDR1 and CDR2 sequences are MNHEY and SVGAGI. The CDR3 is made up of 18 amino acids. The CDR3 DNA is TGTGCCAGCAGTTACCCCACGGGGGTAGCGGGGGGGCAAGAGACCCAGTACTTC. Residues: CASSYPTGVAGGQETQYF.

The V and J genes are TRBV20-1 and TRBJ1-2; TRBD1 matches 8 bases. J gave up 4 bases and V 2 bases, and 6 bases lay outside the gene matches. Germline loops: CDR1 DFQATT, CDR2 SNEGSKA (reference sequence). This CDR3 is 14 amino acids long. As DNA, the CDR3 is TGCAGTGCTAGACAGGGGGCTAGTGGCTATGGCTACACCTTC. This codes for CSARQGASGYGYTF.

This clonotype appeared a few times. The chain is built from TRBV29-1 and TRBJ1-2, with 9 bases lining up with TRBD1. Germline values: CDR1 SQVTM, CDR2 ANQGSEA. Unmatched junction bases numbered 6, after V lost 0 bases and J lost 4 bases. The CDR3 runs to 15 residues. CDR3 nucleotide sequence: TGCAGCGTTGAAGATCCTCTACAGGGGGCCTATGGCTACACCTTC. Residues: CSVEDPLQGAYGYTF.

The chain employs TRBV12-3 or TRBV12-4 and TRBJ1-1; no definite D call. Trimming pared 6 bases from V and 6 bases from J, leaving 11 bases between. CDR3 length: 12 residues. The CDR3 DNA sequence: TGTGCCAGCAGCTGGTTGGGAGCTGAAGCTTTCTTT. It translates to CASSWLGAEAFF.

In its sample, this clonotype was seen a few times. The rearrangement uses TRBV12-5 and TRBJ2-5; D is uncertain. The J call could be wrong; TRBJ2-4 is a better fit for the DNA end. Germline lookup yields CDR1 LGHNT and CDR2 FRNRAP. The CDR3 covers 15 residues. The CDR3 loop is CASGLGDYAKNIQYF. Here the CDR3 DNA reads TGTGCTAGTGGTTTGGGGGATTACGCCAAAAACATTCAGTACTTC.

This clonotype was counted between two and nine times. This chain uses TRBV29-1 with TRBJ1-2, with D perhaps TRBD1 (6 bases). Germline-derived CDR1 and CDR2 are SQVTM and ANQGSEA. Trimming removed 6 bases at V and 0 bases at J, with 14 bases between. This CDR3 has 14 amino acids. The CDR3 region is CSVYRDTANYGYTF. Written as DNA, the CDR3 is TGCAGCGTGTACCGGGACACTGCTAACTATGGCTACACCTTC.

This chain connects TRBV12-3 or TRBV12-4 to TRBJ2-7; 8 nucleotides line up with TRBD2. Unmatched junction bases numbered 2, after V lost 6 bases and J lost 1 base. There are 13 residues in the CDR3. The CDR3 loop is CASRREDSYEQYF. The DNA of the CDR3 is TGTGCCAGCAGGCGGGAGGATTCCTACGAGCAGTACTTC.

This clonotype turned up a few times. This chain connects TRBV5-6 to TRBJ2-6, with D maybe TRBD2 (7 bases). CDR1 is SGHDT and CDR2 is YYEEEE in the germline V gene. V lost 4 bases and J 7 bases, leaving 21 bases between the germline ends. The CDR3 is 17 residues long. For the CDR3, the DNA is TGTGCCAGCAGCCCTTCGCGGGGGCATCTCTTTGCCAACGTCCTGACTTTC. Its translation: CASSPSRGHLFANVLTF.

The sample holds a few counts of this clonotype. The rearrangement uses TRBV10-3 and TRBJ1-2; D gene unclear. V was cut by 6 bases and J by 4 bases, with 12 bases left in between. Germline lookup yields CDR1 ENHRY and CDR2 SYGVKD. CDR3 length: 13 amino acids. The CDR3 DNA reads as TGTGCCATCAGAGTTGAAGTTCCCTATGGCTACACCTTC. This sequence encodes CAIRVEVPYGYTF.

This clonotype has a handful of counts. The chain couples TRBV5-6 to TRBJ2-7, with D unresolved. The germline gives CDR1 SGHDT, CDR2 YYEEEE. This CDR3 is built from 14 residues. V was cut by 3 bases and J by 2 bases, with 12 bases left in between. CDR3 nucleotide sequence: TGTGCCAGCAGCTCACTGGTCTTACCCTACGAGCAGTACTTC. Protein: CASSSLVLPYEQYF.

The chain couples TRBV7-2 to TRBJ2-1; tentative D call: TRBD1 (6 bases). Germline CDR1 reads SGHTA; CDR2 reads FQGNSA. The CDR3 totals 15 residues. The ends were cut back, 5 bases at V and 6 bases at J, with 17 bases in the middle. In DNA, the CDR3 is TGTGCCAGCAGCCCTTGGGAGACAGGTGCCAATGAGCAGTTCTTC. It codes for CASSPWETGANEQFF. The variable domain in full, with the rest retrieved from reference TRBV7-2 and TRBJ2-1, is GAGVSQSPSNKVTEKGKDVELRCDPISGHTALYWYRQSLGQGLEFLIYFQGNSAPDKSGLPSDRFSAERTGGSVSTLTIQRTQQEDSAVYLCASSPWETGANEQFFGPGTRLTVL.

The chain links TRBV6-5 to TRBJ2-7; 11 bases fit TRBD1. Per the germline V gene, CDR1 is MNHEY and CDR2 is SVGAGI. V shed 0 bases, J shed 6 bases, and the junction held 7 bases outside the gene matches. The CDR3 contains 16 residues. The CDR3 region has the DNA TGTGCCAGCAGTTACTCGGGACAGGGGGATCCCTTCGAGCAGTACTTC. Amino acid sequence: CASSYSGQGDPFEQYF.

The V call is TRBV9, the J call TRBJ2-1; D assignment may be TRBD1 or TRBD2 (5 bases each). V lost 0 bases to trimming and J lost 5 bases, with 9 bases between them. The CDR3 length is 14 residues. The germline CDR1 and CDR2 sequences are SGDLS and YYNGEE. The CDR3 nucleotides are TGTGCCAGCAGCGTAGCTGGGACCAACAATGAGCAGTTCTTC. Its protein product is CASSVAGTNNEQFF.

The gene calls are TRBV12-3 or TRBV12-4 and TRBJ1-3; no clear D gene. The V gene lost 3 bases and the J gene lost 0 bases, with 9 bases spanning the gap. CDR3 length: 15 residues. CDR3 protein: CASSLAGSSGNTIYF. For the CDR3, the DNA is TGTGCCAGCAGTTTGGCGGGTAGCTCTGGAAACACCATATATTTT.

This clonotype has just a few counts. The chain combines TRBV6-5 with TRBJ2-1; 14 bases map to TRBD2. The CDR3 spans 15 residues. Germline CDR1 reads MNHEY; CDR2 reads SVGAGI. With 5 bases clipped from V and 11 bases from J, the junction kept 8 bases outside the gene matches. This CDR3 is CASSERGLAGVQQFF. The CDR3 DNA follows: TGTGCCAGCAGTGAACGGGGACTAGCGGGGGTTCAGCAGTTCTTC.

The rearrangement uses TRBV7-8 and TRBJ1-1; D is undetermined. Trimming took off 6 bases at V and 3 bases at J, with 20 bases between the two ends. Germline-derived CDR1 and CDR2 are SGHVS and FQNEAQ. The CDR3 has 16 amino acids. This CDR3 reads CASSIFIFGVDTEAFF. The CDR3 DNA follows: TGTGCCAGCAGTATTTTCATTTTCGGGGTGGACACTGAAGCTTTCTTT.

There are a few counts of this clonotype. The chain combines TRBV28 with TRBJ2-1, with 11 bases fitting TRBD2. The CDR3 extends over 19 amino acids. V dropped 6 bases and J dropped 3; count of bases not matched to a gene: 16. CDR1 and CDR2 from the germline V gene are MDHEN and SYDVKM. The CDR3 sequence is CASRSSLAGETRDYNEQFF. The CDR3 DNA follows: TGTGCCAGCAGATCCTCACTAGCGGGAGAAACCCGAGACTACAATGAGCAGTTCTTC.

In DNA form, the CDR3 reads TGTGCCTGGAGTCCCACGGGGAGCAACATTCAGTACTTC. Its protein product is CAWSPTGSNIQYF. The gene calls are TRBV30 and TRBJ2-4; D is possibly TRBD2 (5 bases). The V and J ends lost 2 bases and 7 bases respectively, with 12 bases between them. CDR1 and CDR2 (germline): GTSNPN, SVGIG (reference sequence). The CDR3 consists of 13 residues. The complete variable domain, with remaining parts taken from reference TRBV30 and TRBJ2-4, reads SQTIHQWPATLVQPVGSPLSLECTVEGTSNPNLYWYRQAAGRGLQLLFYSVGIGQISSEVPQNLSASRPQDRQFILSSKKLLLSDSGFYLCAWSPTGSNIQYFGAGTRLSVL.

This sequence joins TRBV18 and TRBJ1-5, with no clear D. Looked up from germline, CDR1 is KGHSH and CDR2 is LQKENI. The CDR3 has 16 amino acids. The V and J ends lost 1 base and 0 bases respectively, with 10 bases between them. The CDR3 spells CASSPRPGSSNQPQHF. As DNA, the CDR3 is TGTGCCAGCTCACCACGACCGGGTTCTAGCAATCAGCCCCAGCATTTT.

The genes are TRBV6-5 and TRBJ2-5; 8 bases align to TRBD2. Germline CDR1 and CDR2: MNHEY and SVGAGI. V lost 5 bases, J lost 3 bases, and 11 bases stayed unmatched. The CDR3 loop spans 16 amino acids. The CDR3 sequence: CASSHLIAGTKETQYF. CDR3 nucleotide sequence: TGTGCCAGCAGTCACCTCATAGCGGGAACAAAAGAGACCCAGTACTTC.

There are a few counts of this clonotype. The chain has TRBV12-3 or TRBV12-4 and TRBJ2-7; no reliable D call. The CDR3 covers 14 residues. V lost 5 bases and J 0 bases, leaving 11 bases between the germline ends. CDR3 in DNA: TGTGCCAGCAGTCTCTCCATAGGCTCCTACGAGCAGTACTTC. It yields the protein CASSLSIGSYEQYF.

V gene TRBV20-1 combines with J gene TRBJ2-3; 8 bases match TRBD2. J lost 0 bases, V lost 3 bases, and 14 bases had no gene match. Germline-derived CDR1 and CDR2 are DFQATT and SNEGSKA (reference sequence). The CDR3 has 18 amino acids. The CDR3 protein is CSASGLRGARFSTDTQYF. DNA for the CDR3: TGCAGTGCTAGTGGATTGCGGGGGGCCCGATTTAGCACAGATACGCAGTATTTT.

In regard to this clonotype: At one boundary the junction diverges from the germline segment, which might be a read error. The chain links TRBV27 to TRBJ1-6; D call uncertain. The CDR3 consists of 16 residues. Germline assignment: CDR1 MNHEY and CDR2 SMNVEV (reference sequence). The CDR3 reads CASSTYKEGLNSLLHF. The CDR3 DNA follows: TGTGCCAGCAGTACTTACAAGGAGGGCTTGAATTCACTCCTCCACTTT.

The gene calls are TRBV11-1 and TRBJ2-1, with 7 bases fitting TRBD2. CDR1 and CDR2 from the germline V gene are SGHAT and FQDESV (reference sequence). The trim removed 2 bases at V and 0 bases at J, leaving 4 bases unmatched. CDR3 length: 16 amino acids. The CDR3 sequence: CASSLYGDYSYNEQFF. The CDR3 DNA follows: TGTGCCAGCAGCTTATACGGGGACTACTCCTACAATGAGCAGTTCTTC.